Given below is one T cell receptor beta chain in context. Its target is not known. This specimen belongs to a study of cytomegalovirus exposure and HLA in healthy donors. The primer mix had 60 Vbeta and 13 Jbeta primers. Profiling relied on immunoSEQ multiplex PCR, and the TCRdb table lists in-frame clones only, not all of them. The sample carries over 90,000 clones, 77% recorded once. Study results and limitations: Cytomegalovirus association was listed for about 150 TCR beta chains. In vitro confirmation showed three CMV-associated chains to be CMV antigen specific. For cytomegalovirus status, the classifier reportedly gave diagnoses with high specificity and sensitivity.

CDR1 and CDR2 (germline): SGHAT, FQNNGV. There are 14 residues in the CDR3. V shed 1 base and J shed 0 bases, with 7 bases lying between them. This chain joins TRBV11-2 and TRBJ2-7; D call uncertain. The TCR originated in a male donor in good health and CMV-seropositive. The specimen sequenced was PBMCs. CDR3 nucleotide sequence: TGTGCCAGCAGCTTAGGTTTCAGCTCCTACGAGCAGTACTTC. It codes for CASSLGFSSYEQYF.